Below are 23 T cell receptor beta chains sequenced from a single sample in a study of shared clonotypes between healthy human individuals. CD45RO-negative, CCR7-selected cells formed the naive CD8 fraction, which excluded terminally differentiated effector memory CD45RA+ cells. Some clones are missing from TCRdb's copy, which holds only in-frame ones; the method was immunoSEQ multiplex PCR. Of about 2.1 million clones listed, just over 90% were seen once; the top ten hold about 1.7%. Sequencing input: naive CD8+ T cells from PBMCs. Receptors originate from a man between 18 and 35 years old in good health. Some clones in this sample may be carry-over from other donors' samples.

The chain uses TRBV7-9 and TRBJ2-2, with D unresolved. The CDR3 is 13 amino acids. V was trimmed by 5 bases and J by 2 bases, leaving 6 bases between them. Germline CDR1 and CDR2: SEHNR and FQNEAQ (reference sequence). This CDR3 is CASSQINTGELFF. Written as DNA, the CDR3 is TGTGCCAGCAGCCAAATAAACACCGGGGAGCTGTTTTTT. The full variable domain, completed using reference TRBV7-9 and TRBJ2-2, is DTGVSQNPRHKITKRGQNVTFRCDPISEHNRLYWYRQTLGQGPEFLTYFQNEAQLEKSRLLSDRFSAERPKGSFSTLEIQRTEQGDSAMYLCASSQINTGELFFGEGSRLTVL.

This chain connects TRBV19 to TRBJ2-3; possibly TRBD1 for D (6 bases). Trimming cost V 1 base and J 2 bases, with 13 bases left between them. The germline V gene has CDR1 LNHDA and CDR2 SQIVND (reference sequence). The CDR3 runs to 16 residues. The CDR3 reads CASSIGARTDTDTQYF. The CDR3 coding sequence is TGTGCCAGTAGTATAGGGGCGCGGACAGACACAGATACGCAGTATTTT.

The rearrangement links TRBV27 to TRBJ1-1; tentatively, D is TRBD1 (6 bases). This CDR3 has 15 amino acids. Between the trimmed V and J ends, which lost 5 bases and 2 bases, there was a span of 15 bases. Germline V gives CDR1 MNHEY, CDR2 SMNVEV (reference sequence). In DNA form, the CDR3 reads TGTGCCAGCAGTCCTCTCCCAGGGGACAACACTGAAGCTTTCTTT. It is translated as CASSPLPGDNTEAFF.

The CDR3 here is CASSYLWDGEFF. CDR3 in DNA: TGTGCCAGCAGTTACTTGTGGGATGGGGAGTTCTTC. The V call is TRBV6-5, the J call TRBJ2-1; D gene uncertain. Trimming shortened V by 1 base and J by 14 bases, and 12 bases separated the two germline ends. The CDR3 has 12 amino acids. The germline V gene has CDR1 MNHEY and CDR2 SVGAGI.

The gene calls are TRBV7-6 and TRBJ2-7; D tentatively reads TRBD1 or TRBD2 (5 bases each). CDR1 is SGHVS, CDR2 FNYEAQ, per germline. Trimming stripped 1 base from V and 3 bases from J, with 16 bases between. The CDR3 spans 16 residues. CDR3 residues: CASSLEGSGPVYEQYF. The CDR3 nucleotides read TGTGCCAGCAGCTTAGAAGGCTCGGGACCGGTCTACGAGCAGTACTTC.

J is TRBJ2-3 and V is TRBV9; TRBD2 agrees at 9 bases. This CDR3 has 16 amino acids. Trimming at V came to 1 base and at J to 1 base, leaving 4 bases not matched to a gene. Per germline, CDR1 SGDLS and CDR2 YYNGEE. The CDR3: CASSVSSGSGTDTQYF. CDR3 sequence (DNA): TGTGCCAGCAGCGTAAGTAGCGGGAGTGGCACAGATACGCAGTATTTT.

The rearrangement links TRBV13 to TRBJ2-7; 12 positions match TRBD1. The V gene end was trimmed by 5 bases and the J gene end by 5 bases; junction bases not matched to a gene: 13. The germline gives CDR1 PRHDT, CDR2 FYEKMQ (reference sequence). The CDR3 runs 17 residues. CDR3 amino acids: CASSARYPGQGADEQYF. The CDR3 DNA reads as TGTGCCAGCAGCGCCCGATATCCGGGACAGGGGGCGGACGAGCAGTACTTC.

CDR3 protein: CASSLTGVGYQETQYF. In nucleotides, the CDR3 is TGTGCCAGCAGTTTAACCGGGGTGGGATACCAAGAGACCCAGTACTTC. J is TRBJ2-5 and V is TRBV27, with a possible D match to TRBD2 (5 bases). Germline V gives CDR1 MNHEY, CDR2 SMNVEV (reference sequence). CDR3 length: 16 residues. Trimming removed 2 bases from V and 0 bases from J, with 13 bases in between.

The V call is TRBV11-2, the J call TRBJ2-7; no reliable D call. Per the germline V gene, CDR1 is SGHAT and CDR2 is FQNNGV. The CDR3 is made up of 11 amino acids. The ends were cut back, 4 bases at V and 6 bases at J, with 7 bases in the middle. For the CDR3, the DNA is TGTGCCAGCAGCTCAATGGTCGAGCAGTACTTC. Its protein is CASSSMVEQYF.

The chain combines TRBV19 with TRBJ2-3, with D possibly matching TRBD2 (6 bases). This CDR3 contains 15 residues. V lost 9 bases to trimming and J lost 3 bases, with 19 bases between them. Germline V gene lookup returns CDR1 LNHDA and CDR2 SQIVND (reference sequence). The CDR3 region is CARRGDSQITDTQYF. In nucleotides, the CDR3 is TGTGCCAGGCGAGGGGACTCCCAAATTACAGATACGCAGTATTTT.

This chain connects TRBV7-9 to TRBJ2-1, with D unresolved. CDR3 length: 12 amino acids. Germline lookup yields CDR1 SEHNR and CDR2 FQNEAQ (reference sequence). V lost 3 bases, J lost 8 bases, and 8 bases lay in between. CDR3 nucleotides: TGTGCCAGCAGCTTCGGTTCGTATGAGCAGTTCTTC. Translating gives CASSFGSYEQFF.

This chain connects TRBV27 to TRBJ1-1; 9 nucleotides align to TRBD1. Germline CDR1 is MNHEY and CDR2 is SMNVEV (reference sequence). Trimming took 2 bases from V and 5 from J; bases not matched to a gene: 9. The CDR3 is 16 residues long. Here the CDR3 DNA reads TGTGCCAGCAGTTTACCGCAACAGGGGGCAGGGACTGAAGCTTTCTTT. Its protein is CASSLPQQGAGTEAFF.

The chain joins TRBV7-6 to TRBJ1-2; 7 bases are a match to TRBD1. Losses at the gene ends were 6 bases for V and 5 bases for J; bases not matched to a gene: 12. The CDR3 contains 15 residues. The V gene's germline CDR1 is SGHVS and CDR2 FNYEAQ. CDR3 amino acids: CASSDGRGQLYGYTF. The CDR3, as DNA: TGTGCCAGCAGTGACGGCCGGGGACAGCTATATGGCTACACCTTC.

The sample holds one count of this clone. The rearrangement uses TRBV4-1 and TRBJ2-5; 12 bases match TRBD2. The CDR3 length is 15 residues. Germline CDR1 reads MGHRA; CDR2 reads YSYEKL. Trimming at V came to 4 bases and at J to 4 bases, leaving 4 bases not matched to a gene. The CDR3 bases are TGCGCCAGCAGCCGGTCTAGCGGGAGGGGAGAGACCCAGTACTTC. Translated, it gives CASSRSSGRGETQYF.

The chain uses TRBV19 and TRBJ2-2; D is tentatively TRBD1 or TRBD2 (5 bases each). The germline CDR1 and CDR2 sequences are LNHDA and SQIVND (reference sequence). V lost 5 bases, J lost 5 bases, and 15 bases lay in between. CDR3 length: 15 residues. The DNA of the CDR3 is TGTGCCAGTAGTCCGGACACCTGGGAGACCGGGGAGCTGTTTTTT. Protein: CASSPDTWETGELFF.

This clone was detected only once. The rearrangement uses TRBV27 and TRBJ1-2, with D perhaps matching TRBD1 (5 bases). This CDR3 spans 15 amino acids. Germline-derived CDR1 and CDR2 are MNHEY and SMNVEV (reference sequence). V was pared by 8 bases and J by 4 bases, with 20 bases between. CDR3 region: CASGTGTGSGYGYTF. CDR3 DNA: TGTGCCAGCGGAACCGGGACGGGCTCTGGCTATGGCTACACCTTC.

This clone was seen a few times. The chain employs TRBV28 and TRBJ1-5; tentatively, D is TRBD1 (5 bases). CDR3 length equals 15 residues. Trimming took off 2 bases at V and 7 bases at J, with 15 bases between the two ends. In germline, CDR1 is MDHEN, CDR2 SYDVKM. Here the CDR3 reads CASSLGPSRGQPQHF. DNA for the CDR3: TGTGCCAGCAGTTTAGGGCCGTCCCGGGGGCAGCCCCAGCATTTT.

The CDR3 here is CASSHSAAYNEQFF. The CDR3 nucleotides are TGTGCCAGCAGCCATTCGGCCGCGTACAATGAGCAGTTCTTC. The chain combines TRBV7-3 with TRBJ2-1; D gene uncertain. V lost 5 bases and J 4 bases, leaving 12 bases between the germline ends. Germline loops: CDR1 SGHTA, CDR2 FQGTGA. The CDR3 covers 14 residues.

The chain links TRBV11-1 to TRBJ2-5, with D possibly called TRBD1 or TRBD2 (5 bases each). Germline CDR1 and CDR2: SGHAT and FQDESV (reference sequence). The CDR3 runs 15 residues. The V end was cut by 7 bases, the J end by 5 bases, with 20 bases between. CDR3 coding DNA: TGTGCCAGCACCGAGGGGAGTTCTCTGGGGGAGACCCAGTACTTC. This codes for CASTEGSSLGETQYF. The full variable domain, in which reference TRBV11-1 and TRBJ2-5 provide the parts outside the CDR3, is EAEVAQSPRYKITEKSQAVAFWCDPISGHATLYWYRQILGQGPELLVQFQDESVVDDSQLPKDRFSAERLKGVDSTLKIQPAELGDSAMYLCASTEGSSLGETQYFGPGTRLLVL.

The rearrangement joins TRBV11-2 to TRBJ1-2, with D hard to call. This CDR3 comprises 19 residues. The germline V gene has CDR1 SGHAT and CDR2 FQNNGV. Trimming stripped 1 base from V and 0 bases from J, with 21 bases between. CDR3 amino acids: CASSLALPGPHEANYGYTF. CDR3 DNA: TGTGCCAGCAGCTTAGCCCTTCCCGGGCCACATGAAGCTAACTATGGCTACACCTTC.

The gene calls are TRBV15 and TRBJ1-5; no reliable D call. Trimming left V 2 bases short and J 6 bases short, with 11 bases between. Germline V lookup: CDR1 LNHNV, CDR2 YYDKDF (reference sequence). CDR3 length: 14 residues. CDR3 nucleotides: TGTGCCACCAGCAGATCCACTTCCGGTCAGCCCCAGCATTTT. Its translation: CATSRSTSGQPQHF.

In this sample, this clone turned up once. The V and J genes are TRBV28 and TRBJ2-6; D is perhaps TRBD1 (5 bases). CDR3 length: 15 residues. Trimming took 3 bases from V and 0 from J, leaving 6 bases between them. The germline V gene encodes CDR1 MDHEN and CDR2 SYDVKM. For the CDR3, the DNA is TGTGCCAGCAGTTTCAGGGTCTCTGGGGCCAACGTCCTGACTTTC. Amino acid sequence: CASSFRVSGANVLTF.

This clone was observed once. Other DNA sequences in this sample translate to the same CDR3. The chain has TRBV7-9 and TRBJ2-1, with 8 positions matching TRBD2. Germline V gives CDR1 SEHNR, CDR2 FQNEAQ (reference sequence). This CDR3 is built from 15 residues. Germline trimming cut 5 bases from V and 3 bases from J; bases unmatched to any gene: 6. The DNA for the CDR3 is TGTGCCAGCAGCCCTCGGACTAGCAGCTACAATGAGCAGTTCTTC. This codes for CASSPRTSSYNEQFF.